The next 25 T cell receptor beta chains were all read from a single sample in a study of blood T cell repertoires in COVID-19. Libraries were prepared by immunoSEQ multiplex PCR; TCRdb keeps only in-frame clonotypes and omits some of them. Altogether about 230,000 clones are present, 88% being singletons, with the ten largest covering around 3.7%. The sample comprised PBMCs or T cells enriched from blood (not recorded which). The receptor set was obtained from a young woman who had been exposed to COVID-19.

A single count supports this clone. V gene TRBV15 combines with J gene TRBJ2-1; TRBD2 agrees at 7 bases. The CDR3 is 13 residues long. Germline V gives CDR1 LNHNV, CDR2 YYDKDF (reference sequence). V shed 6 bases and J 6 bases; nucleotides not matched to a gene: 5. CDR3 region: CATRAGAINEQFF. CDR3 coding DNA: TGTGCCACCAGGGCGGGAGCGATCAATGAGCAGTTCTTC.

The chain employs TRBV29-1 and TRBJ2-5, with TRBD2 matching over 7 bases. The CDR3 runs 18 residues. V shed 5 bases and J 0 bases; nucleotides not matched to a gene: 18. Germline CDR1 and CDR2: SQVTM and ANQGSEA. The CDR3 reads CSVKGWAGANRYQETQYF. The CDR3 DNA sequence: TGCAGCGTTAAGGGTTGGGCGGGAGCAAATAGGTACCAAGAGACCCAGTACTTC.

This clone turned up a few times. The CDR3 reads CASSREQGGGYGYTF. The CDR3 DNA reads as TGTGCCAGCTCCCGTGAACAGGGTGGCGGCTATGGCTACACCTTC. This chain connects TRBV27 to TRBJ1-2, with D possibly matching TRBD1 (6 bases). The V end lost 8 bases, the J end lost 4 bases, and 20 bases lay between the germline ends. This CDR3 comprises 15 residues. Germline V gene sequence: CDR1 MNHEY, CDR2 SMNVEV (reference sequence).

The genes are TRBV2 and TRBJ1-4; possibly TRBD1 for D (5 bases). The V end lost 6 bases, the J end lost 8 bases, and 13 bases lay between the germline ends. CDR3 length equals 13 residues. CDR1 and CDR2 from the germline V gene are SNHLY and FYNNEI. The CDR3 here is CASRPDSEEKLFF. The CDR3 nucleotides are TGTGCCAGCAGACCCGACAGTGAGGAAAAACTGTTTTTT.

This chain joins TRBV19 and TRBJ1-1; the D gene is possibly TRBD1 (6 bases). In germline, CDR1 is LNHDA, CDR2 SQIVND (reference sequence). The CDR3 covers 15 residues. Trimming left V 2 bases short and J 3 bases short, with 13 bases between. The CDR3 region is CASSIRTVHHTEAFF. In nucleotides, the CDR3 is TGTGCCAGTAGTATAAGGACAGTCCATCACACTGAAGCTTTCTTT.

The chain uses TRBV19 and TRBJ2-2; D remains ambiguous. The V end was cut by 3 bases, the J end by 0 bases, with 5 bases between. CDR1 and CDR2 (germline): LNHDA, SQIVND (reference sequence). The CDR3 is 14 residues long. The CDR3 region has the DNA TGTGCCAGTAGTATGGGCGCGAACACCGGGGAGCTGTTTTTT. It yields the protein CASSMGANTGELFF.

The chain employs TRBV11-2 and TRBJ2-7; 10 bases are shared with TRBD1. Germline CDR1 is SGHAT and CDR2 is FQNNGV. With 5 bases clipped from V and 2 bases from J, the junction kept 9 bases outside the gene matches. This CDR3 comprises 16 residues. CDR3 protein: CASSIPGTGVPYEQYF. CDR3 coding DNA: TGTGCCAGCAGCATCCCCGGGACAGGGGTTCCCTACGAGCAGTACTTC.

The V and J genes are TRBV9 and TRBJ2-5; D remains unclear. The length of the CDR3 is 14 residues. V was pared by 4 bases and J by 1 base, with 11 bases between. Germline V gives CDR1 SGDLS, CDR2 YYNGEE. The CDR3 is CASSRSPGQETQYF. In DNA, the CDR3 is TGTGCCAGCAGCCGTAGTCCCGGCCAAGAGACCCAGTACTTC.

The chain couples TRBV6-5 to TRBJ1-2, with a weak D call TRBD1 (6 bases). The CDR3 is 15 amino acids. The V end was cut by 0 bases, the J end by 3 bases, with 11 bases between. CDR1 and CDR2 (germline): MNHEY, SVGAGI. This CDR3 is CASSYSSTGYYGYTF. The CDR3, as DNA: TGTGCCAGCAGTTACTCGTCCACAGGGTACTATGGCTACACCTTC.

This rearrangement joins TRBV4-1 to TRBJ1-5; D is perhaps TRBD1 (6 bases). Looked up from germline, CDR1 is MGHRA and CDR2 is YSYEKL. The CDR3 totals 15 residues. Between the trimmed V and J ends, which lost 4 bases and 4 bases, there was a span of 14 bases. CDR3: CASSLGTNSNQPQHF. Here the CDR3 DNA reads TGCGCCAGCAGCCTAGGGACAAACTCTAATCAGCCCCAGCATTTT.

The chain joins TRBV5-1 to TRBJ2-7, with TRBD2 matching over 13 bases. The CDR3 loop spans 17 amino acids. Germline V lookup: CDR1 SGHRS, CDR2 YFSETQ. The J segment lost 0 bases and the V segment lost 4 bases, leaving 7 bases of the junction unmatched. The CDR3 is CASSTGLAGSNSYEQYF. The CDR3 region has the DNA TGCGCCAGCAGCACGGGACTAGCGGGATCGAACTCCTACGAGCAGTACTTC.

CDR3 loop: CASSFTSGRRADTQYF. In DNA form, the CDR3 reads TGTGCCAGCAGCTTCACTAGCGGGAGGCGTGCAGATACGCAGTATTTT. The genes are TRBV7-3 and TRBJ2-3; 12 bases agree with TRBD2. CDR1 and CDR2 from the germline V gene are SGHTA and FQGTGA. The CDR3 runs 16 residues. V was clipped by 3 bases and J by 4 bases; unmatched bases: 5.

The chain uses TRBV4-1 and TRBJ2-5, with 9 bases matching TRBD1. V lost 4 bases and J lost 5; bases outside the gene matches: 11. The CDR3 covers 16 residues. CDR1 and CDR2 (germline): MGHRA, YSYEKL. The CDR3 DNA reads as TGCGCCAGCAGCCGGACAGGGGACACCATTGGGGAGACCCAGTACTTC. As protein: CASSRTGDTIGETQYF.

V usage is TRBV30 and J usage is TRBJ1-5; 11 nucleotides align to TRBD1. This CDR3 has 19 amino acids. V was clipped by 3 bases and J by 3 bases; unmatched bases: 16. Germline V gene sequence: CDR1 GTSNPN, CDR2 SVGIG (reference sequence). The chain's CDR3 is CAWSLAGTGGPLFNQPQHF. CDR3 sequence (DNA): TGTGCCTGGAGCTTGGCCGGGACAGGGGGGCCCCTATTCAATCAGCCCCAGCATTTT.

This rearrangement joins TRBV28 to TRBJ2-5, with TRBD1 identical over 8 bases. V lost 3 bases and J lost 5; bases outside the gene matches: 5. CDR1 and CDR2 from the germline V gene are MDHEN and SYDVKM. The CDR3 has 14 amino acids. The DNA of the CDR3 is TGTGCCAGCAGTTTGCAGGGGGCTCGGGAGACCCAGTACTTC. Protein product: CASSLQGARETQYF.

This chain connects TRBV7-3 to TRBJ1-1; tentative D call: TRBD1 (6 bases). The CDR3 contains 14 residues. Looked up from germline, CDR1 is SGHTA and CDR2 is FQGTGA. V lost 2 bases, J lost 5 bases, and 12 bases lay in between. The CDR3, as DNA: TGTGCCAGCAGCTTAGTAGGGGGTGGGACTGAAGCTTTCTTT. It yields the protein CASSLVGGGTEAFF.

The chain combines TRBV6-4 with TRBJ1-5; D is perhaps TRBD1 (5 bases). Per germline, CDR1 MRHNA and CDR2 SNTAGT. V gave up 0 bases and J gave up 5 bases, with 14 bases separating them. The CDR3 covers 16 residues. The CDR3 is CASSDSGAGRDQPQHF. The CDR3 nucleotides are TGTGCCAGCAGTGACTCTGGGGCAGGGAGGGATCAGCCCCAGCATTTT.

V and J are TRBV6-5 and TRBJ2-1, with TRBD2 as a possible D gene (6 bases). The CDR3 has 12 amino acids. CDR1 is MNHEY, CDR2 SVGAGI, per germline. The V gene lost 5 bases and the J gene lost 11 bases, with 13 bases spanning the gap. The CDR3 reads CASSRNSGKQFF. The CDR3 coding sequence is TGTGCCAGCAGTCGAAATAGCGGCAAGCAGTTCTTC.

This chain uses TRBV15 with TRBJ1-2; the match to TRBD1 covers 7 bases. The CDR3 runs 12 residues. The germline V gene encodes CDR1 LNHNV and CDR2 YYDKDF (reference sequence). The V segment lost 11 bases and the J segment 1 base; nucleotides outside the gene matches: 4. CDR3 sequence reads: CAAGQDNYGYTF. CDR3 DNA: TGTGCCGCTGGACAGGATAACTATGGCTACACCTTC. Combining the CDR3 with reference TRBV15 and TRBJ1-2 gives the whole variable domain DAMVIQNPRYQVTQFGKPVTLSCSQTLNHNVMYWYQQKSSQAPKLLFHYYDKDFNNEADTPDNFQSRRPNTSFCFLDIRSPGLGDTAMYLCAAGQDNYGYTFGSGTRLTVV.

J is TRBJ2-1 and V is TRBV7-8; TRBD2 is a possible D gene (6 bases). CDR3 length: 17 residues. V was shortened by 6 bases and J by 0 bases, with 18 bases between the two germline ends. Germline-derived CDR1 and CDR2 are SGHVS and FQNEAQ. The CDR3 region has the DNA TGTGCCAGCAGAAACCGGGGACTCAGCATCTCCTACAATGAGCAGTTCTTC. Protein: CASRNRGLSISYNEQFF.

This chain connects TRBV4-1 to TRBJ2-2; D gene unclear. The V end was cut by 0 bases, the J end by 2 bases, with 7 bases between. The CDR3 runs to 15 residues. Germline CDR1 is MGHRA and CDR2 is YSYEKL. The DNA for the CDR3 is TGCGCCAGCAGCCAAGACAGAATTAACACCGGGGAGCTGTTTTTT. Its protein is CASSQDRINTGELFF.

The chain has TRBV28 and TRBJ2-6; TRBD2 matches 9 bases. Germline V gene lookup returns CDR1 MDHEN and CDR2 SYDVKM. This CDR3 contains 17 residues. V shed 5 bases, J shed 1 base, and the junction held 6 bases outside the gene matches. The CDR3 DNA reads TGTGCCAGCAGTCTTAGCGGGAGATTTTCTGGGGCCAACGTCCTGACTTTC. Translated: CASSLSGRFSGANVLTF.

The CDR3 loop reads CASKGSSGRGTGELFF. CDR3 coding DNA: TGTGCCAGCAAGGGGTCTAGCGGGAGAGGCACCGGGGAGCTGTTTTTT. V and J are TRBV14 and TRBJ2-2; 10 nucleotides align to TRBD2. With 7 bases clipped from V and 4 bases from J, the junction kept 9 bases outside the gene matches. The CDR3 totals 16 residues. Germline V gene data show CDR1 as SGHDN and CDR2 as FVKESK.

This clone was detected only once. The rearrangement uses TRBV18 and TRBJ2-7; D ambiguous. The CDR3 has 16 residues. CDR1 is KGHSH and CDR2 is LQKENI in the germline V gene. The V end was cut by 2 bases, the J end by 0 bases, with 14 bases between. The CDR3 sequence: CASSPVPVKSSYEQYF. The CDR3 nucleotides are TGTGCCAGCTCACCAGTACCCGTCAAGAGCTCCTACGAGCAGTACTTC.

The rearrangement joins TRBV5-1 to TRBJ1-1; no reliable D call. The CDR3 runs 14 residues. Per germline, CDR1 SGHRS and CDR2 YFSETQ. Trimming took 1 base from V and 0 from J, leaving 7 bases between them. The CDR3 is CASSLLALNTEAFF. The CDR3, as DNA: TGCGCCAGCAGCTTGTTAGCCCTGAACACTGAAGCTTTCTTT. Complete variable domain (other parts from reference TRBV5-1 and TRBJ1-1): KAGVTQTPRYLIKTRGQQVTLSCSPISGHRSVSWYQQTPGQGLQFLFEYFSETQRNKGNFPGRFSGRQFSNSRSEMNVSTLELGDSALYLCASSLLALNTEAFFGQGTRLTVV.